Included here is one TCR beta chain sequence, with context. Its antigen remains unidentified. The V gene's germline CDR1 is SGHNT and CDR2 YYREEE (reference sequence). This CDR3 is 15 amino acids long. Unmatched junction bases numbered 2, after V lost 0 bases and J lost 2 bases. The method was immunoSEQ multiplex PCR; TCRdb's version includes in-frame clones alone and lacks a portion of them. The data show 35,000 or so clones, roughly nine tenths seen once. This specimen comes from a study of OX40 agonist ivuxolimab in advanced cancers. About the research overall: Under the entry rules, prior anti-PD-1, anti-PD-L1 or anti-CTLA-4 therapy was allowed, and roughly 43% had some.

General study results and limits: With doses of 0.1 to 3.0 mg/kg, CD4+ and CD8+ blood T cells had undergone clonal expansion by week 6.

This sequence originates from an adult with an advanced solid tumor such as melanoma, head and neck, liver or kidney cancer. This sequence joins TRBV5-4 and TRBJ2-5; TRBD2 aligns across 9 bases. The sequences come from CD4+ or CD8+ T cells sorted from blood, collected in a trial of the OX40 agonist ivuxolimab. This CDR3 is CASSLALAGQETQYF. CDR3 coding DNA: TGTGCCAGCAGCTTGGCGCTAGCGGGACAAGAGACCCAGTACTTC.